This TCR beta chain stems from a study of cytomegalovirus exposure and HLA in healthy donors. The germline V gene has CDR1 SGDLS and CDR2 YYNGEE. The CDR3 contains 14 residues. V dropped 0 bases and J dropped 1; count of bases not matched to a gene: 1. PCR involved 60 Vbeta and 13 Jbeta primers. Data came from immunoSEQ multiplex PCR; TCRdb stores just in-frame clones and leaves some out. The sample lists around 150,000 clones; around 80% were seen once. The chain recombines TRBV9 with TRBJ2-7; 7 bases line up with TRBD1. The sequencing input was PBMCs. This TCR was recovered from a man aged 18 to 29 in good health and CMV-seropositive. For the CDR3, the DNA is TGTGCCAGCAGCGTAGAACAGGGGTCCTACGAGCAGTACTTC. This gives the protein CASSVEQGSYEQYF.